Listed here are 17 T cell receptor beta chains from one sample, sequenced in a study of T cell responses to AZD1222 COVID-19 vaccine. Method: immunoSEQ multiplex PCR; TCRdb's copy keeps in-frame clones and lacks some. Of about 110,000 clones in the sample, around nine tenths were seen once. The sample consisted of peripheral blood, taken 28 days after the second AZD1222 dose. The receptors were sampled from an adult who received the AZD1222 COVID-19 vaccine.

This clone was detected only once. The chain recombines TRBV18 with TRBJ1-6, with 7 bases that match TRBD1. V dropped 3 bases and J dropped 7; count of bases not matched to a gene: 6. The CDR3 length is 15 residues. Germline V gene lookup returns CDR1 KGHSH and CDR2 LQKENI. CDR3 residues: CASSPSTGHNSPLHF. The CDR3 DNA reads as TGTGCCAGCTCACCCTCGACAGGGCACAATTCACCCCTCCACTTT.

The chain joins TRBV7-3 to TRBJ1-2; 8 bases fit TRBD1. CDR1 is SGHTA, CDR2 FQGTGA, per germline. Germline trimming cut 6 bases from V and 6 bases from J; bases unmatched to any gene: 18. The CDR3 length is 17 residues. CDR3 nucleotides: TGTGCCAGCAGTAACACGGCAGGGGGCGGCCCTTATAATGGCTACACCTTC. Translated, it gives CASSNTAGGGPYNGYTF.

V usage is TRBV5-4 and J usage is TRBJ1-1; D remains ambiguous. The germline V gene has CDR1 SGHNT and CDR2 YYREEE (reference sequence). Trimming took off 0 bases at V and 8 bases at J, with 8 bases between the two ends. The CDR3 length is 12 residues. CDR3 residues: CASSLDDGEAFF. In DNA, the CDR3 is TGTGCCAGCAGCTTGGATGACGGGGAAGCTTTCTTT.

The CDR3 loop reads CASSLAGGGQGKESEKLFF. The CDR3 DNA sequence: TGCGCCAGCAGCTTGGCTGGTGGGGGACAGGGGAAGGAAAGTGAAAAACTGTTTTTT. V gene TRBV5-1 combines with J gene TRBJ1-4; TRBD1 matches at 10 bases. Germline CDR1 is SGHRS and CDR2 is YFSETQ. The ends lost 0 bases at V and 7 bases at J; junction bases unmatched: 15. The CDR3 sequence is 19 residues long.

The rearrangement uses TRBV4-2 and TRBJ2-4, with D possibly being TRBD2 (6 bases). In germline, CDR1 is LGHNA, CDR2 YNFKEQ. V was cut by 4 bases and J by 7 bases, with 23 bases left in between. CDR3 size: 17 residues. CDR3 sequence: CASSRGDRAALYNIQYF. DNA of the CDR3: TGTGCCAGCAGCCGGGGGGATCGGGCAGCCCTTTATAACATTCAGTACTTC.

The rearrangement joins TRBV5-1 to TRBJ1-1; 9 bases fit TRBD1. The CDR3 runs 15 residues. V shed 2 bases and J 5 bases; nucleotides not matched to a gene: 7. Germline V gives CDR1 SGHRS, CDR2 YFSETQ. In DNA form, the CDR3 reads TGCGCCAGCAGCTTACAGGGGGCTCTAGGTACTGAAGCTTTCTTT. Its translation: CASSLQGALGTEAFF.

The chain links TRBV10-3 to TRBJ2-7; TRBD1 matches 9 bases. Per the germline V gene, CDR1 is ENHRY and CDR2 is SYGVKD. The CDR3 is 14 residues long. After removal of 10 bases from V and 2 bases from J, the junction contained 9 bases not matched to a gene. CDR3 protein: CATLGQGSAYEQYF. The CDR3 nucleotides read TGTGCCACCTTGGGACAGGGAAGTGCCTACGAGCAGTACTTC.

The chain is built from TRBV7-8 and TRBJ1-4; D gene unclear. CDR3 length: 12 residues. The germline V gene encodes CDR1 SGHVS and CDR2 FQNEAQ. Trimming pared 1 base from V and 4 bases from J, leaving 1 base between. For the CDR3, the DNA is TGTGCCAGCAGCTTAGATAATGAAAAACTGTTTTTT. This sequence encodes CASSLDNEKLFF.

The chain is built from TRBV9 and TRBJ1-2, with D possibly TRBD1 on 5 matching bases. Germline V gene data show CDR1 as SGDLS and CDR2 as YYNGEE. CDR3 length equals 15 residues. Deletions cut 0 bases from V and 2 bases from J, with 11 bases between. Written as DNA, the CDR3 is TGTGCCAGCAGCGTAGGGGGCCACGTCAACTATGGCTACACCTTC. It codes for CASSVGGHVNYGYTF. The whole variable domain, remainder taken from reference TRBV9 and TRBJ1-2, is DSGVTQTPKHLITATGQRVTLRCSPRSGDLSVYWYQQSLDQGLQFLIQYYNGEERAKGNILERFSAQQFPDLHSELNLSSLELGDSALYFCASSVGGHVNYGYTFGSGTRLTVV.

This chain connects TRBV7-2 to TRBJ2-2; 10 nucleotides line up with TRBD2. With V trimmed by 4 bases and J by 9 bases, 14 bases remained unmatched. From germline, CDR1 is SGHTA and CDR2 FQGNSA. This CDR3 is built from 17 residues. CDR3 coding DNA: TGTGCCAGCAGCTCTCAGATGGCTAGCGGGGGTAACCGGGAGCTGTTTTTT. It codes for CASSSQMASGGNRELFF.

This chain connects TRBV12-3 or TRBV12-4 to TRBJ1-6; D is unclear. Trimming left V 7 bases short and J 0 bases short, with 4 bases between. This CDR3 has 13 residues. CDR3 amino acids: CASTSSYNSPLHF. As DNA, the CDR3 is TGTGCCAGCACCAGCTCCTATAATTCACCCCTCCACTTT.

CDR3 DNA sequence: TGTGCCAGCAGTTACTCAGCCAGGGTTGCAAGCAATCAGCCCCAGCATTTT. This codes for CASSYSARVASNQPQHF. V is TRBV6-2 or TRBV6-3 and J is TRBJ1-5; weak D call: TRBD1 (5 bases). Per germline, CDR1 MNHEY and CDR2 SVGEGT. This CDR3 region has 17 residues. Trimming pared 0 bases from V and 1 base from J, leaving 13 bases between.

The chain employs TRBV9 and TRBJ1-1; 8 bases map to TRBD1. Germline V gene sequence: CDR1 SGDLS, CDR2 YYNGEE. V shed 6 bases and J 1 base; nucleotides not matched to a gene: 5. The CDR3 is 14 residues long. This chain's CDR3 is CASTQGAGNTEAFF. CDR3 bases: TGTGCCAGCACGCAGGGGGCAGGGAACACTGAAGCTTTCTTT.

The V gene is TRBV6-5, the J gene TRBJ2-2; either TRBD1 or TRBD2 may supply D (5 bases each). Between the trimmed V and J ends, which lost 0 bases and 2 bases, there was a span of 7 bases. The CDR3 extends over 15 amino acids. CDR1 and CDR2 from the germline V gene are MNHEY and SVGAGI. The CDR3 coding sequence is TGTGCCAGCAGTTACTCGGGGGTTAACACCGGGGAGCTGTTTTTT. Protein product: CASSYSGVNTGELFF.

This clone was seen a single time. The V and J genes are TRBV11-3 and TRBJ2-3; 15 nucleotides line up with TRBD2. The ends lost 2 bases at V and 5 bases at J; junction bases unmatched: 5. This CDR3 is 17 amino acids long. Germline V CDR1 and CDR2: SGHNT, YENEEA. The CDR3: CASSLQGLAGGGDTQYF. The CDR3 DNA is TGTGCCAGCAGCTTACAGGGACTAGCGGGGGGAGGAGATACGCAGTATTTT.

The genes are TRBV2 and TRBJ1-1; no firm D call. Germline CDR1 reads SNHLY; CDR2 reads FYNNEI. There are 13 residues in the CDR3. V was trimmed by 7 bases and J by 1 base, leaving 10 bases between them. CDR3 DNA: TGTGCCAGCACGTTGGAGGAGAACACTGAAGCTTTCTTT. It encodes CASTLEENTEAFF. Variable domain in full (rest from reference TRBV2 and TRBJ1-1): EPEVTQTPSHQVTQMGQEVILRCVPISNHLYFYWYRQILGQKVEFLVSFYNNEISEKSEIFDDQFSVERPDGSNFTLKIRSTKLEDSAMYFCASTLEENTEAFFGQGTRLTVV.

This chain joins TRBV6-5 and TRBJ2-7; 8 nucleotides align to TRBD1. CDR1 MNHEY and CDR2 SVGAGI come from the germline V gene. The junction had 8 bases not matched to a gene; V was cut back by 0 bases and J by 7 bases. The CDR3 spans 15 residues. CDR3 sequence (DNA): TGTGCCAGCAGTTACTCGAGGAGACAGGGGTTTGAGCAGTACTTC. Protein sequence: CASSYSRRQGFEQYF.